What follows is one T cell receptor (beta chain) and its context. As handled by the study authors: Reference gene primer amplification yielded estimated nucleated cell counts. Data came from immunoSEQ multiplex PCR; TCRdb stores just in-frame clones and leaves some out. The DNA was the basis for D and trimming; V, J and clone size are from that table. The table lists about 77,000 clones, about 80% of them singletons. This record belongs to a study of blood T cell repertoires in COVID-19. As for the study in general: Some COVID-19 samples were acute and others convalescent; all came from the United States, Italy and Spain. In each case, the material was cDNA or gDNA derived from T cells, B-cell-depleted T cells, or PBMCs.

The V gene's germline CDR1 is MNHNY and CDR2 SVGAGI (reference sequence). There are 17 residues in the CDR3. With V trimmed by 6 bases and J by 7 bases, 17 bases remained unmatched. The source is an older woman with acute or convalescent COVID-19. The chain employs TRBV6-6 and TRBJ2-1; 8 bases are shared with TRBD1. Input material: peripheral blood. This chain's CDR3 is CASRRYRTGSRMNEQFF. The CDR3 DNA is TGTGCCAGCAGGCGATACCGGACAGGGAGCCGTATGAATGAGCAGTTCTTC.